The 13 T cell receptor beta chains presented below share a single source sample, sequenced in a study of human CD8 memory T cell subsets (dated by TCRdb to the early 2020s). A Human TCR Profiling Kit was used to prepare UMI-labeled 5' RACE TCRbeta libraries. TCRdb reprocessed the public reads and reports one entry per CDR3 protein sequence, without DNA. The table kept for this sample lists around 11,000 distinct CDR3 sequences. Roughly 8.6% of the sample is in the top ten clones. Sequencing was carried out using CD8+ T cells from PBMCs. The receptors come from a human donor in good health.

This clonotype registers medium-sized by frequency. V is TRBV28 and J is TRBJ1-5; lacking DNA, the TRBD1 call made by TCRdb goes unchecked. The CDR3 extends over 18 amino acids. Germline V gives CDR1 MDHEN, CDR2 SYDVKM. CDR3 in amino acids: CASSFEGQGSYSNQPQHF.

The rearrangement uses TRBV20-1 and TRBJ2-4; TCRdb outputs TRBD2, but without DNA this stays unchecked. The CDR3 consists of 13 residues. CDR1 is DFQATT, CDR2 SNEGSKA, per germline (reference sequence). The CDR3 protein is CSARDWQGRIQYF.

The rearrangement uses TRBV5-6 and TRBJ2-3. The CDR3 is 15 residues long. In germline, CDR1 is SGHDT, CDR2 YYEEEE. CDR3 amino acids: CASSLAGYGTDTQYF.

This chain links TRBV5-4 with TRBJ2-7. CDR3 length: 13 amino acids. Germline V CDR1 and CDR2: SGHNT, YYREEE (reference sequence). This chain's CDR3 is CASSFWGYDEQYF.

V gene TRBV20-1 combines with J gene TRBJ2-2. This CDR3 is 16 amino acids long. The germline CDR1 and CDR2 sequences are DFQATT and SNEGSKA (reference sequence). The CDR3 here is CSARDSEIADTGELFF.

The chain joins TRBV11-2 to TRBJ2-7. The CDR3 covers 14 residues. The germline V gene encodes CDR1 SGHAT and CDR2 FQNNGV. CDR3 loop: CASSLLGYSYEQYF.

The V call is TRBV14, the J call TRBJ2-3. This CDR3 region has 15 residues. Germline V gene sequence: CDR1 SGHDN, CDR2 FVKESK. The CDR3 sequence is CASSQDSSFTDTQYF.

This clonotype registers medium-sized by frequency. The chain has TRBV7-6 and TRBJ2-1; TCRdb outputs TRBD1, but without DNA this stays unchecked. In germline, CDR1 is SGHVS, CDR2 FNYEAQ. The CDR3 contains 13 residues. Here the CDR3 reads CASSSRVWNEQFF. The whole variable domain, remainder taken from reference TRBV7-6 and TRBJ2-1, is GAGVSQSPRYKVTKRGQDVALRCDPISGHVSLYWYRQALGQGPEFLTYFNYEAQQDKSGLPNDRFSAERPEGSISTLTIQRTEQRDSAMYRCASSSRVWNEQFFGPGTRLTVL.

The rearrangement uses TRBV19 and TRBJ1-5; TCRdb's D call, TRBD1, is unchecked because there is no DNA. Germline CDR1 and CDR2: LNHDA and SQIVND (reference sequence). The length of the CDR3 is 20 residues. The CDR3 sequence: CASSPHKGAGAYYSNQPQHF.

The rearrangement uses TRBV11-2 and TRBJ2-1; the TCRdb D gene call, TRBD1, has no DNA to confirm it. Germline V gene lookup returns CDR1 SGHAT and CDR2 FQNNGV. This CDR3 contains 16 residues. The CDR3 is CASSSPREISYNEQFF.

This chain connects TRBV2 to TRBJ2-1; TCRdb's D call, TRBD2, is unchecked because there is no DNA. The CDR3 extends over 14 amino acids. The germline V gene encodes CDR1 SNHLY and CDR2 FYNNEI. CDR3 sequence: CASRLAGGDPEQFF.

The V gene is TRBV27, the J gene TRBJ1-2; TCRdb outputs TRBD1, but without DNA this stays unchecked. Germline lookup yields CDR1 MNHEY and CDR2 SMNVEV (reference sequence). The CDR3 is 15 residues long. CDR3 in amino acids: CASSPGQIPNYGYTF.

CDR3 in amino acids: CASSQGIYSNQPQHF. The chain employs TRBV4-2 and TRBJ1-5. The CDR3 is 15 residues long. Per germline, CDR1 LGHNA and CDR2 YNFKEQ.